The rows below give T cell receptor beta chains drawn from one sample of a study of T-cell reconstitution after alpha-beta-depleted transplantation in children. In TCRdb, the PCR reads were re-called with MiXCR into one record per CDR3 protein. In the table there are over 70,000 distinct CDR3 sequences, more than 10% of which are singletons. The sequences come from PBMCs from the stem cell graft donor, collected from the stem cell graft. The receptors come from a human donor who donated a stem cell graft to a child with inherited bone marrow failure. Each CDR3 is given with its conserved first and last residue. D genes are given only for firm matches. Where a row states a size, it is once, few, many or the class of an expanded clone; other rows omit it.

many,NA,TRBJ2-7,TRBV7-2,CASSLVAIETGEQYF,TGTGCCAGCAGCTTAGTTGCGATAGAAACTGGCGAGCAGTACTTC
many,TRBD1,TRBJ1-4,TRBV5-1,CASSPRQGYEKLFF,TGCGCCAGCAGCCCCAGACAGGGATATGAAAAACTGTTTTTT
many,NA,TRBJ1-5,TRBV28,CASRLQGWMNQPQHF,TGTGCCAGCAGGCTACAGGGTTGGATGAATCAGCCCCAGCATTTT
many,NA,TRBJ1-6,TRBV7-2,CASSPGENFNSPLHF,TGTGCCAGCAGCCCCGGGGAGAATTTTAATTCACCCCTCCACTTT
many,NA,TRBJ2-2,TRBV15,CATAALINTGELFF,TGTGCCACCGCAGCACTCATTAACACCGGGGAGCTGTTTTTT
many,NA,TRBJ2-1,TRBV7-2,CASRFTGTHNEQFF,TGTGCCAGCAGATTTACCGGGACCCACAATGAGCAGTTCTTC
many,TRBD1,TRBJ1-5,TRBV6-5,CASSSKGQTNSNQPQHF,TGTGCCAGCAGTTCTAAGGGACAGACGAATAGCAATCAGCCCCAGCATTTT
NA,NA,TRBJ2-1,TRBV12-5,CASGLPQQVVF,TGTGCTAGTGGTTTGCCCCAACAGGTGGTCTTC
NA,NA,TRBJ2-6,TRBV28,CASSSYRAGANVLTF,TGTGCCAGCAGTTCGTACAGGGCTGGGGCCAACGTCCTGACTTTC
many,NA,TRBJ1-5,TRBV19,CASGGVVGSNQPQHF,TGTGCCAGCGGGGGTGTAGTTGGGAGCAATCAGCCCCAGCATTTT
many,TRBD2,TRBJ2-2,TRBV24-1,CATSARGLAGHTGELFF,TGTGCCACCAGTGCCAGGGGACTAGCGGGGCACACCGGGGAGCTGTTTTTT
few,NA,TRBJ2-3,TRBV11-3,CASSLVPGSTQYF,TGTGCCAGCAGCTTAGTGCCTGGGAGTACGCAGTATTTT
NA,TRBD1,TRBJ2-3,TRBV5-1,CASSPGQSTDTQYF,TGCGCCAGCAGCCCGGGACAGAGCACAGATACGCAGTATTTT
many,NA,TRBJ2-7,TRBV7-8,CASSLAIYEQYF,TGTGCCAGCAGCTTAGCAATCTACGAGCAGTACTTC
many,TRBD2,TRBJ2-1,TRBV10-3,CAISAATGLAGGRDEQFF,TGTGCCATCAGCGCGGCAACCGGACTAGCGGGGGGGCGCGATGAGCAGTTCTTC
many,NA,TRBJ2-7,TRBV7-2,CASSFGRGGGSHDEQYF,TGTGCCAGCAGCTTCGGGCGCGGGGGCGGGAGCCACGACGAGCAGTACTTC
many,NA,TRBJ2-1,TRBV4-3,CASSQDHGYNEQFF,TGCGCCAGCAGCCAAGATCACGGGTACAATGAGCAGTTCTTC
few,TRBD2,TRBJ2-5,TRBV5-1,CASSRSGSWETQYF,TGCGCCAGCAGCCGTAGCGGGAGCTGGGAGACCCAGTACTTC
many,NA,TRBJ1-1,TRBV7-2,CASSFDSNTEAFF,TGTGCCAGCAGCTTTGACAGTAACACTGAAGCTTTCTTT
many,NA,TRBJ1-1,TRBV20-1,CSARPAAFF,TGCAGTGCTAGACCGGCGGCTTTCTTT
many,NA,TRBJ2-2,TRBV20-1,CSAARRVAGSSGELFF,TGCAGTGCAGCCCGGAGGGTTGCGGGCTCCTCGGGGGAGCTGTTTTTT